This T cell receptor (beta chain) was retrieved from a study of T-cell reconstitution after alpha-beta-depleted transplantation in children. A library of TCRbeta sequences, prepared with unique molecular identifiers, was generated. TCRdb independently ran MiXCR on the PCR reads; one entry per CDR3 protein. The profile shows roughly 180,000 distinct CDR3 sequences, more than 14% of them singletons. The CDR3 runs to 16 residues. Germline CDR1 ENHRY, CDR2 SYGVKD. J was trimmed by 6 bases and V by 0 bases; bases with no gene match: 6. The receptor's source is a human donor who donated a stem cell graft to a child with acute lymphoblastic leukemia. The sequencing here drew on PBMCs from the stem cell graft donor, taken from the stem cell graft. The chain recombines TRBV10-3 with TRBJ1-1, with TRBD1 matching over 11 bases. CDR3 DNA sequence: TGTGCCATCAGTGAGTCGAATGTGGGACAGGGGGCTGAAGCTTTCTTT. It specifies CAISESNVGQGAEAFF.